The 2 T cell receptor beta chains below come from one sample, sequenced in a study of T cell therapy after organ transplantation. Measured with immunoSEQ multiplex PCR; TCRdb has only the in-frame clones, and not every one. The data show 44,000 or so clones, with approximately 94% seen just once and approximately 3.4% held by the top ten. What these receptors recognize is not known. The sequenced sample was CD8+ T cells from blood, obtained before autologous CMV-specific T cell therapy. These receptors were obtained from a human patient who had received a solid organ transplant and had CMV disease.

The CDR3 reads CAINPGVGQETQYF. Written as DNA, the CDR3 is TGTGCCATCAATCCGGGAGTGGGCCAAGAGACCCAGTACTTC. The chain couples TRBV10-3 to TRBJ2-5; the D gene is possibly TRBD2 (6 bases). The germline V gene has CDR1 ENHRY and CDR2 SYGVKD. Trimming cost V 7 bases and J 1 base, with 13 bases left between them. This CDR3 spans 14 amino acids.

To note about this clone: Other DNA sequences from this sample encode an identical CDR3 as well. The V gene is TRBV6-4, the J gene TRBJ2-3; D gene unclear. CDR1 and CDR2 from the germline V gene are MRHNA and SNTAGT. V was shortened by 0 bases and J by 0 bases, with 10 bases between the two germline ends. The CDR3 length is 16 residues. CDR3 coding DNA: TGTGCCAGCAGTGACTCTAGCTCCGGAAGCACAGATACGCAGTATTTT. This codes for CASSDSSSGSTDTQYF.